The T cell receptor beta chain described here comes from a study of CD8+ T cells in alopecia areata (dated by TCRdb to the late 2010s). In terms of the full investigation: Treated patients were enrolled in an open-label pilot trial of oral tofacitinib at 5 to 10 mg twice daily for moderate-to-severe alopecia areata. Patients stayed on tofacitinib for 6 to 18 months and then had 6 months of follow-up off drug so that delayed response and recurrence could be assessed. Disease severity in treated patients was measured with the SALT score, which quantifies the percentage of affected scalp surface area. High-throughput TCRbeta sequencing was used to examine T cell clonal expansion in alopecia areata in both the C3H/HeJ mouse model and human patients. In humans, TCRbeta sequencing was performed on scalp tissue and on sorted CD4+ and CD8+ peripheral blood T cells from healthy controls and from patients with patchy or totalis/universalis alopecia areata. Tofacitinib-treated patients had biopsies at baseline and at 4 and 24 weeks of treatment, with a later scalp biopsy in several patients. Scalp clonality was compared among normal scalp (n=4), patchy alopecia areata scalp (n=8), and alopecia totalis/universalis scalp (n=8). RNA was extracted with the PAXgene miRNA kit for fixed scalp, the miRNeasy kit for PBMCs, and the RNeasy kit for mouse skin. immunoSEQ multiplex PCR using 35 Vbeta forward primers and 13 Jbeta reverse primers was used to amplify TCRbeta CDR3 regions. Study-wide conclusions, independent of this receptor: Because the treated cohort was small and had just a single nonresponder, larger studies are needed to establish links between baseline CD8+ expansion and response. Lesional scalp, especially in alopecia totalis/universalis, showed higher clonality and more expanded CD8+ clones than normal scalp, suggesting antigenic drive. Many expanded lesional clones persisted in scalp and blood during tofacitinib treatment, which may partly explain relapse after stopping treatment. With tofacitinib, both scalp clonality and the number of expanded CD8+ clones among the top 100 scalp clones went down significantly. TCR sequences shared between patients were less clear than in mice, possibly partly because of HLA diversity in the patient population. Scalp TCR repertoire analysis is complicated because resident alphabeta T cells in normal human skin are also sequenced, whereas mouse skin is dominated by gammadelta T cells.

The library was obtained by the immunoSEQ multiplex PCR assay. To provide template for TCR sequencing, every sample had RNA extracted and reverse transcribed into cDNA. First-strand cDNA was synthesized using SuperScript III with a 2:1 mix of oligo-dT and random hexamers. Amplification bias was assessed with a synthetic immune receptor repertoire, and residual bias was removed computationally. The source study handled its data this way. After raw reads were preprocessed to remove errors, the CDR3 was defined following IMGT conventions as running from the conserved cysteine to phenylalanine. Clonality was calculated as 1 minus Shannon entropy normalized by log2 of the number of productive unique TCRs. Whether scalp clones were CD4 or CD8 was inferred by matching scalp TCRbeta sequences against CD4 and CD8 repertoires sorted from blood. In TCRdb, the immuneACCESS table is reduced to in-frame sequences with V and J assigned. These tables do not hold every clone; where another copy was compared, an unresolved V gene accounts for under half, and the others remain unexplained. Clonal size and the V and J genes are those of that table, whereas D and trimming came from the DNA. Across this sample there are about 140,000 clones, with roughly 50% seen only once. Together, the top ten hold roughly 15% of the sample.

Per the publication, the time point label means: about four weeks on oral tofacitinib. According to the study, the label for this sample's treatment or condition signals: oral pan-JAK inhibitor, 5-10 mg twice daily. Lesional scalp punch biopsies and peripheral blood were obtained from alopecia areata patients. After PBMCs were isolated by density centrifugation and stained for CD3, CD4 and CD8, a FACSAria was used to sort CD4+ and CD8+ T cells. V gives up 0 bases and J gives up 5 bases, and the segment between their germline ends measures 8 bases. The CDR3 has 14 amino acids, counting the end cysteine and phenylalanine. Of the read, only the CDR3 DNA is kept; its 42 bases are in frame from base 1. From the germline V gene (reference sequence), CDR1 is LNHDA and CDR2 is SQIVND. Details on this clone: The clone's antigen remains unknown. No base-level quality is on record; no much larger clone is a single base apart.

This clonotype was obtained from a human donor with alopecia areata. This specimen was CD8+ T cells sorted from blood, taken at week 4, from a patient treated with tofacitinib. The rearranged segments are TRBV19 and TRBJ1-5, with the identity of the D gene unclear. The CDR3 reads as follows: CASSIDLEDQPQHF. The nucleotide sequence reads TGTGCCAGTAGTATAGATCTGGAGGATCAGCCCCAGCATTTT.